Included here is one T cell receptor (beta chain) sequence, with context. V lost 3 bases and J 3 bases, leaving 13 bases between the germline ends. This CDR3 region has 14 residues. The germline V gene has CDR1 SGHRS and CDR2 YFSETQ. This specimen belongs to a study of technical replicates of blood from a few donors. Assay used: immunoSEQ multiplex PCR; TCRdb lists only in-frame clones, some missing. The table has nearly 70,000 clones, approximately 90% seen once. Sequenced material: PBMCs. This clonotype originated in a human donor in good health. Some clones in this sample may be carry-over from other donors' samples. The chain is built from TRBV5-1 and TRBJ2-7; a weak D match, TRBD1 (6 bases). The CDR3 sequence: CASSSGTTHYEQYF. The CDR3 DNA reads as TGCGCCAGCAGCTCCGGGACAACCCACTACGAGCAGTACTTC. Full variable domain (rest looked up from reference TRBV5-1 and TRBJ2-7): KAGVTQTPRYLIKTRGQQVTLSCSPISGHRSVSWYQQTPGQGLQFLFEYFSETQRNKGNFPGRFSGRQFSNSRSEMNVSTLELGDSALYLCASSSGTTHYEQYFGPGTRLTVT.